Described below is a single TCR beta chain sequence and its context. Between the trimmed V and J ends, which lost 5 bases and 5 bases, there was a span of 25 bases. The V gene's germline CDR1 is MGHDK and CDR2 SYGVNS. The CDR3 is 17 residues long. This specimen comes from a study of blood T cell repertoires in COVID-19. Study context: Researchers got acute and convalescent COVID-19 samples from the United States, Italy and Spain.

Original handling: Nucleated cell number was recorded as an estimate derived from reference gene primer amplification. This table comes from immunoSEQ multiplex PCR, and its TCRdb copy is limited to in-frame clones, with some not included. V and J calls plus clone size are reproduced from that table; the DNA served to infer D and trimming. The sample records about 260,000 clones, 70% to 90% being singletons. The sequencing sample was made of peripheral blood. The chain has TRBV25-1 and TRBJ2-7; a weak D match, TRBD2 (8 bases). The sequence was collected from a human donor in a cohort sampled during active COVID-19. CDR3 sequence reads: CASSPKHGRERGHEQYF. The CDR3 DNA reads as TGTGCCAGCAGTCCCAAACACGGGAGGGAAAGGGGGCACGAGCAGTACTTC.